The following is a TCR beta chain sequence with its context. Specified time point: persistent/refractory GD, antithyroid drugs over 5 years with positive TRAb. Researchers made the TCR library from RNA that was extracted from PBMCs. Building the TCR beta libraries relied on iRepertoire HTBI primers, and CDR3 regions underwent Arm-PCR. TCRdb reanalysed the multiplex PCR reads using MiXCR and keeps one entry per CDR3 protein. The sample holds under 500,000 distinct CDR3 sequences, about a fifth seen once. The record originates from a study of regulatory T cells in long-lasting Graves disease. This specimen consisted of peripheral blood mononuclear cells (PBMCs), obtained when the disease was refractory, from a patient treated with antithyroid drugs. The TCR sequence derives from a female donor with Graves disease.

The CDR3 DNA reads as TGTGCCAGCAGTTTCGGGGGACAGGGTGGATACAATGAGCAGTTCTTC. It encodes CASSFGGQGGYNEQFF. V usage is TRBV28 and J usage is TRBJ2-1; TRBD1 matches at 9 bases. Trimming removed 3 bases from V and 4 bases from J; junction bases left unmatched: 7. The CDR3 is made up of 16 amino acids. Per the germline V gene, CDR1 is MDHEN and CDR2 is SYDVKM.